What follows describes a single T cell receptor (beta chain). What it recognizes is unknown. Cultured CD4+ T cell DNA was sequenced using the Oncomine TCR Beta short-read assay. TCRdb reprocessed the PCR reads via MiXCR and lists one record per CDR3 protein. Among tens of thousands of distinct CDR3 sequences listed, roughly 44% were seen once. Germline trimming cut 2 bases from V and 4 bases from J; bases unmatched to any gene: 3. This CDR3 has 15 amino acids. The sample originates from a study of vaccination and CD4 T cells after COVID-19. Treatment of the sample: roughly nine-day PBMC culture with coronavirus spike peptide pools or control peptides (ViraFEST assay).

The source was CD4+ T cells from blood, cultured in vitro, collected before SARS-CoV-2 vaccination. The chain employs TRBV12-3 or TRBV12-4 and TRBJ2-2; 8 nucleotides match TRBD1. The clonotype originates from a human donor who received a COVID-19 vaccine. This CDR3 is CASSLTQGATGELFF. In DNA form, the CDR3 reads TGTGCCAGCAGTTTAACTCAGGGGGCCACCGGGGAGCTGTTTTTT.